Listed here is a single T cell receptor beta chain. What it binds is unknown. The data belong to a study of response to subunit inactivated influenza vaccine. TCRdb re-analysed the RT-PCR reads in MiXCR, keeping a single row per CDR3 protein. Of approximately 530,000 distinct CDR3 sequences in the sample, 10% to 15% are singletons; the top ten hold about 12%. Notes on the study in general: Seasonal influenza vaccination, on each occasion, was suggested by the authors to recruit few new T cells.

The germline V gene has CDR1 SGHRS and CDR2 YFSETQ. The V gene lost 7 bases and the J gene lost 5 bases, with 14 bases spanning the gap. The CDR3 covers 13 residues. The chain combines TRBV5-1 with TRBJ2-3; perhaps TRBD2 as D (5 bases). This TCR was sampled from a man in his fifties who received an inactivated influenza vaccine. Source: PBMCs from blood, taken more than 35 days after vaccination. The CDR3 is CASYRRTGDTQYF. The CDR3 DNA is TGCGCCAGCTACCGGAGGACGGGAGATACGCAGTATTTT.